This T cell receptor (beta chain) was captured by sequencing in a study of blood T cell repertoires in COVID-19. Study information: Acute-phase and convalescent COVID-19 samples originated in the United States, Italy and Spain. Sample material is recorded as cDNA or gDNA derived from T cells, B-cell-depleted T cells, or PBMCs.

Germline CDR1 reads SNHLY; CDR2 reads FYNNEI. Trimming removed 4 bases from V and 5 bases from J; junction bases left unmatched: 4. This CDR3 region has 15 residues. Under the authors' procedure: For nucleated cells, counts were estimated from reference gene primer amplification. The assay was immunoSEQ multiplex PCR, and TCRdb's table has in-frame clones only and misses some. V and J calls plus clone size are reproduced from that table; the DNA served to infer D and trimming. This table holds a few hundred thousand clones, approximately 81% found once. The clonotype comes from a woman under 30 with acute or convalescent COVID-19. The sequenced material came from peripheral blood. V and J are TRBV2 and TRBJ2-1, with 11 bases lining up with TRBD2. The CDR3: CASSVRTSGHNEQFF. DNA of the CDR3: TGTGCCAGCAGTGTCAGGACTAGCGGGCACAATGAGCAGTTCTTC.